This record covers a single T cell receptor (beta chain). One entry per CDR3 protein results from TCRdb running MiXCR on the 5' RACE reads. The sample has fewer than 400,000 distinct CDR3 sequences; under 7.5% are singletons. The entry originates in a study of T cells after yellow fever vaccination. Germline assignment: CDR1 LNHDA and CDR2 SQIVND (reference sequence). The CDR3 contains 14 residues. V was cut by 3 bases and J by 4 bases, with 10 bases left in between. The specimen comprised PBMCs, sampled 5 days after the yellow fever booster vaccination. This clonotype was obtained from a man aged 30 to 39 who received the YFV17D yellow fever vaccine. The V call is TRBV19, the J call TRBJ2-1; D is uncertain. The CDR3 DNA is TGTGCCAGTAGTATGAATCCTGGATACAATGAGCAGTTCTTC. It specifies CASSMNPGYNEQFF.